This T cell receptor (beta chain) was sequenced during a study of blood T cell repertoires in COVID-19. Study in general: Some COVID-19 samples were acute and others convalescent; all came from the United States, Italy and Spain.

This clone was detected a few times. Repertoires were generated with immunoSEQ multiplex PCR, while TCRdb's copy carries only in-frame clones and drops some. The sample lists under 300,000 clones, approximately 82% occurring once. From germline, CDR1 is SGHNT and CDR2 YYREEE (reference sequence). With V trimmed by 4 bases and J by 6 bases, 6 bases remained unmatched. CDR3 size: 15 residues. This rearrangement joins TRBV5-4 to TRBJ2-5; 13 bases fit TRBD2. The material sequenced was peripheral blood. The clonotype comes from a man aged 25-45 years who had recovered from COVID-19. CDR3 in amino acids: CASSELGTSGKTQYF. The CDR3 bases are TGTGCCAGCAGCGAGCTCGGGACTAGCGGGAAGACCCAGTACTTC.